This T cell receptor (beta chain) was sequenced for a study of T cell responses to AZD1222 COVID-19 vaccine. Findings and caveats of the study: Spike-wide vaccine-associated CD4 TCRs dominated at 160-218 and 743-854.

With regard to this clone: Its antigen remains unknown.

Profiling relied on immunoSEQ multiplex PCR, and the TCRdb table lists in-frame clones only, not all of them. The sample has around 180,000 clones; over 80% are singletons. V was clipped by 5 bases and J by 5 bases; unmatched bases: 12. The CDR3 runs to 17 residues. Germline loops: CDR1 ENHRY, CDR2 SYGVKD. The chain joins TRBV10-3 to TRBJ1-4; TRBD1 aligns across 9 bases. Specimen: peripheral blood, collected on day 0 of AZD1222 vaccination. This sequence originates from an adult in good health. The CDR3 nucleotides read TGTGCCATCAGTACCTCCGGGACAGGGTTAGAGAATGAAAAACTGTTTTTT. Translating gives CAISTSGTGLENEKLFF.